This is a list of T cell receptor beta chains from one sample in a study of CXCR3-negative and CXCR3-positive naive CD8 T cells. TCRdb reprocessed the 5' RACE reads; each CDR3 protein has one entry and no DNA is given. Recorded for this sample: 130,000 or so distinct CDR3 sequences. Sequenced: naive CXCR3- CD8+ T cells from blood. These receptor sequences come from a human donor in good health. Some clones in this sample may be carry-over from other donors' samples. CDR3s include the opening cysteine and the closing phenylalanine or tryptophan. Rows may omit the clone size; those that give it use once, few, many or a size class.

J | size | V | CDR3
TRBJ1-1 | . | TRBV12-3/TRBV12-4 | CASIIRGTEAFF
TRBJ2-3 | . | TRBV29-1 | CSVTSGRPTDTQYF
TRBJ2-2 | . | TRBV29-1 | CGVDPGRGTGELVF
TRBJ2-7 | . | TRBV14 | CASSQEGLQRIYEQYF
TRBJ1-1 | medium-sized | TRBV7-6 | CASSLGRLDRGLTSPEAFF
TRBJ1-1 | . | TRBV25-1 | CASSATSDRNTEAFF
TRBJ1-5 | . | TRBV18 | CASSPYNQPQHF
TRBJ2-3 | . | TRBV14 | CASSLRTGKESFTDTQYF
TRBJ2-1 | . | TRBV4-3 | CASSPYVAGNEQFF
TRBJ2-7 | . | TRBV5-1 | CASSTPGHSYEQYF
TRBJ2-5 | . | TRBV7-2 | CASSPDRGWYQETQYF
TRBJ2-6 | . | TRBV4-1 | CASSLHSGVSGANVLTF
TRBJ2-7 | . | TRBV7-8 | CASSLGRAEQYF
TRBJ2-1 | . | TRBV6-2/TRBV6-3 | CASRRGNEQFF
TRBJ2-1 | . | TRBV5-4 | CASSLAFRPGSGNPNEQFF
TRBJ2-2 | . | TRBV21-1 | CASSNPGTGDNTGELFF
TRBJ2-3 | . | TRBV14 | CASSQDGSGRSVGTDTQYF
TRBJ1-1 | . | TRBV30 | CAWSGTRVTEAYF
TRBJ2-7 | . | TRBV29-1 | CSVEVYGEQYF
TRBJ2-7 | . | TRBV7-3 | CASSLPGGEQYF
TRBJ2-3 | . | TRBV28 | CASSLTVSKDTQYF
TRBJ2-1 | . | TRBV11-2 | CASSLGSDNEQFF
TRBJ1-1 | . | TRBV21-1 | CASSGRTGDKVDTEAFF
TRBJ1-1 | . | TRBV7-9 | CASSSRLGQGVDEAFF
TRBJ2-2 | . | TRBV12-3/TRBV12-4 | CASTPSSARYMNTGELFF
TRBJ1-2 | . | TRBV7-2 | CASSQWLRDRVSVGGYTF
TRBJ2-1 | . | TRBV27 | CASSPWARGGRNEQFF